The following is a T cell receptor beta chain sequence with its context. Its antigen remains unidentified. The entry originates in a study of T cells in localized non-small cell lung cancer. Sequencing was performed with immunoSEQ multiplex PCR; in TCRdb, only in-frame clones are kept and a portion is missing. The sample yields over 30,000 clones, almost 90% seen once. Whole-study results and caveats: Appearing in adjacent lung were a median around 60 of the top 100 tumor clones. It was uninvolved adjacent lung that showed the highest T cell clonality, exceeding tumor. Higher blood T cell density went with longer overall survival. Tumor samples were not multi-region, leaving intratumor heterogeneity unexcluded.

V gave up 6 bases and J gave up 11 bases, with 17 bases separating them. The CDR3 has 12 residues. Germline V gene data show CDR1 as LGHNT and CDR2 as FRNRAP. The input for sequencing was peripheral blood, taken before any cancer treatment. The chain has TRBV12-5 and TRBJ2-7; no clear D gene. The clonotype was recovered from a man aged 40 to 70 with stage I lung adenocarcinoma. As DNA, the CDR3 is TGTGCTAGTGGCCCCCCCTCGGGTCAGGAGTACTTC. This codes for CASGPPSGQEYF.